This T cell receptor (beta chain) emerged from a study of metastatic and nonmetastatic thyroid tumors. Whole-study context: Repertoires were compared across blood and tumor or nodule tissue from malignant and benign thyroid patients.

About this clone: Antigen unknown.

This CDR3 is built from 14 residues. V shed 2 bases and J shed 7 bases, with 14 bases lying between them. Patients underwent thyroid surgery, and none had received any treatment before it. Authors' methods: CDR3 was compared across clinicopathological groups, and the resulting differences were used to build a distant-metastasis classifier for papillary thyroid cancer. Via MiXCR, TCRdb re-called the PCR reads. None of the V and J calls come from the authors' own analysis; TCRdb made them. The sample has tens of thousands of clones, roughly 20% seen once. Findings and caveats of the study: Significantly higher TCR beta diversity was reportedly seen in malignant thyroid tumors than benign nodules, in blood and tumor.

Source material: blood. This sequence joins TRBV12-3 or TRBV12-4 and TRBJ1-2; D might be TRBD1 (5 bases). The sequence came from a female donor with papillary thyroid cancer or a benign thyroid nodule (not recorded which). Some clones in this sample may be carry-over from other donors' samples. This CDR3 is CASSLKRGTGGYTF. CDR3 DNA: TGTGCCAGCAGTTTAAAAAGGGGTACGGGTGGCTACACCTTC.